A single T cell receptor beta chain is shown here with its context. The antigen remains undetermined. Vbeta (60) and Jbeta (13) primers were used in the PCR. Authors' data handling: A later analysis counted some 87 million unique TCR beta chains, 9.5 million to 12 million shared. Profiled with immunoSEQ multiplex PCR; TCRdb holds only in-frame clones, not every one. V, J and clone size derive from that table, while D and trimming were established from the DNA sequence. This table holds 160,000 or so clones, 81% found once. This CDR3 contains 15 residues. V gave up 3 bases and J gave up 5 bases; unmatched junction bases: 10. The V gene's germline CDR1 is SGHDT and CDR2 YYEEEE. This record comes from a study of cytomegalovirus exposure and HLA in healthy donors. Regarding the study as a whole: Testing in vitro showed a few CMV-associated chains specific for CMV antigens. Rates of TCR association differed by HLA locus in a later analysis, with DRB1 highest and HLA-C lowest.

The sequence was obtained from a woman aged 18-29 years in good health and CMV-seropositive. Sequencing was carried out using PBMCs. The chain combines TRBV5-6 with TRBJ1-1; TRBD1 aligns across 7 bases. Here the CDR3 reads CASSWVTTGWTEAFF. The DNA for the CDR3 is TGTGCCAGCAGCTGGGTGACGACAGGGTGGACTGAAGCTTTCTTT.